Below, one TCR beta chain is given with its context. This sample is drawn from a study of shared T cell receptors in the human thymus. With V trimmed by 1 base and J by 9 bases, 7 bases remained unmatched. The CDR3 totals 16 residues. Germline-derived CDR1 and CDR2 are MGHDK and SYGVNS. Profiled with immunoSEQ multiplex PCR; TCRdb holds only in-frame clones, not every one. Here the sample spans roughly 660,000 clones, 85% to 90% being singletons. In addition, the sample was reused for a study of human thymus T cells. That source adds: Resections from corrective heart surgery provided thymus tissue. Related reports documented highly overlapping thymic repertoires among unrelated individuals.

This TCR came from a boy under two years old with a congenital heart defect. The sequencing input was thymocytes. This chain joins TRBV25-1 and TRBJ2-1; 12 nucleotides match TRBD2. CDR3 bases: TGTGCCAGCAGTGAATCTTCGCGACTAGCGGGAGTTGAGCAGTTCTTC. Protein: CASSESSRLAGVEQFF.